This T cell receptor beta chain was found in a study of control samples from healthy donors and cancer patients. Repertoires were generated with immunoSEQ multiplex PCR, while TCRdb's copy carries only in-frame clones and drops some. The data hold 70,000 to 75,000 clones, with about 90% observed a single time. The CDR3 contains 12 residues. The V gene lost 3 bases and the J gene lost 13 bases, with 10 bases spanning the gap. The genes are TRBV12-3 or TRBV12-4 and TRBJ1-6; no clear D gene. The sequencing input was blood. This clonotype originated in a woman aged 45 to 65 in good health. CDR3 nucleotides: TGTGCCAGCAGTTTGAACAGTGAGCCCCTCCACTTT. This sequence encodes CASSLNSEPLHF.